The rows below give T cell receptor beta chains drawn from one sample of a study of identical twins. A single record per CDR3 protein comes from TCRdb applying MiXCR to the 5' RACE reads. The sample has 450,000 to 650,000 distinct CDR3 sequences; 7.5% to 10% are singletons. Separately, the same data were catalogued under a study of yellow fever vaccine responses in identical twins.

The sequencing input was PBMCs. The receptors were sampled from a woman aged 18-35 years in good health. The CDR3 runs from the conserved cysteine through the conserved F or W. D genes are given only for firm matches. Not every row has a clone size; where given, it reads once, few, many or a size class.

d_gene,abundance,j_gene,v_gene,CDR3nt,CDR3aa
NA,many,TRBJ2-5,TRBV4-3,TGCGCCAGCAGCCTCGGACTCGGCAAAGAGACCCAGTACTTC,CASSLGLGKETQYF
NA,many,TRBJ2-7,TRBV27,TGTGCCAGCAGTCGGGGACCGCTCTCCTACGAGCAGTACTTC,CASSRGPLSYEQYF
NA,NA,TRBJ1-2,TRBV29-1,TGCAGCGTTGCGTCTGGCAGGGATAACTATGGCTACACCTTC,CSVASGRDNYGYTF
NA,few,TRBJ2-7,TRBV20-1,TGCAGTGCTAGGATAGGAGGACCTAACGAGCAGTACTTC,CSARIGGPNEQYF
NA,NA,TRBJ2-2,TRBV7-2,TGTGCCAGCAGCTCGCTGCCTTCTGGGGAGCTGTTTTTT,CASSSLPSGELFF
NA,few,TRBJ2-7,TRBV7-2,TGTGCCAGCAGCCGGACAGTAACCTCCTACGAGCAGTACTTC,CASSRTVTSYEQYF
NA,NA,TRBJ2-7,TRBV7-8,TGTGCCACCATGGGGCGTCTGGACTACGAGCAGTACTTC,CATMGRLDYEQYF
NA,many,TRBJ2-7,TRBV20-1,TGCAGTGCTAGATCGGTACAGTCCATATCATACGAGCAGTACTTC,CSARSVQSISYEQYF
NA,few,TRBJ2-5,TRBV20-1,TGCAGTGCTAGACGAACACCAACCAGGGTTCTCGTGGAGACCCAGTACTTC,CSARRTPTRVLVETQYF
TRBD2,few,TRBJ2-1,TRBV7-9,TGTGCCAGCAGCTCCCAAATAGCGGGAAACAATGAGCAGTTCTTC,CASSSQIAGNNEQFF
NA,few,TRBJ2-3,TRBV11-2,TGTGCCAGCAGCTTAGTAGGTCGGACTGGGGGTACAGATACGCAGTATTTT,CASSLVGRTGGTDTQYF
NA,NA,TRBJ2-7,TRBV28,TGTGCCAGCAAGTGGGGTTACGAGCAGTACTTC,CASKWGYEQYF
TRBD2,NA,TRBJ2-5,TRBV28,TGTGCCTCCAAGGGCCTAGGACTAGCGGGAGAGACCCAGTACTTC,CASKGLGLAGETQYF
NA,NA,TRBJ2-3,TRBV20-1,TGCAGTGCCGTAGCGATCACGGGGGCCTCAGATACGCAGTATTTT,CSAVAITGASDTQYF
NA,many,TRBJ2-2,TRBV7-9,TGTGCCAGCAGCTTATTCTGGGGTAGCGACCCCGGGGAGCTGTTTTTT,CASSLFWGSDPGELFF
NA,few,TRBJ2-1,TRBV5-1,TGCGCCAGCAGCTTGGCACACGAGCAGTTCTTC,CASSLAHEQFF
TRBD2,NA,TRBJ2-5,TRBV28,TGTGCCAGCAGTCTCCCCAGGACTAGCGGGAGGGCCGGGGAGACCCAGTACTTC,CASSLPRTSGRAGETQYF
NA,few,TRBJ2-3,TRBV7-2,TGTGCCAGCAGCTTCGGAAAGGTTCCTTTCACAGATACGCAGTATTTT,CASSFGKVPFTDTQYF
NA,NA,TRBJ1-4,TRBV11-2,TGTGCCAGCAGCTTAGTCTTGGGGGACAATTTCATGGCTAATGAAAAACTGTTTTTT,CASSLVLGDNFMANEKLFF
NA,few,TRBJ1-4,TRBV20-1,TGCAGTGCACCAGACAGAAAAAATGAAAAACTGTTTTTT,CSAPDRKNEKLFF
TRBD1,few,TRBJ2-7,TRBV7-9,TGTGCCAGCAGTGCCTCCGGGACAGGGCCAACATACGAGCAGTACTTC,CASSASGTGPTYEQYF
NA,few,TRBJ2-3,TRBV15,TGTGCCACCAGCAGCCAGACTAGACCCCTCACAGATACGCAGTATTTT,CATSSQTRPLTDTQYF
NA,NA,TRBJ2-6,TRBV7-9,TGTGCCACCCTGACAGGCCCTGGGGCCAACGTCCTGACTTTC,CATLTGPGANVLTF
NA,few,TRBJ2-2,TRBV20-1,TGCAGTGCTCTGCTAGCGAGCACCGGGGAGCTGTTTTTT,CSALLASTGELFF
NA,once,TRBJ2-7,TRBV4-2,TGTGCCAGCAGCCAAGTACAGCGGGCAGACTCCGAGCAGTACTTC,CASSQVQRADSEQYF
NA,few,TRBJ1-2,TRBV4-3,TGCGCCAGCAGCCAAGGGTTACAGTTCCCTAACTATGGCTACACCTTC,CASSQGLQFPNYGYTF
TRBD1,many,TRBJ2-3,TRBV5-1,TGCGCCAGCAGCTCCGGACAGGGGGCATCAGATACGCAGTATTTT,CASSSGQGASDTQYF
TRBD2,few,TRBJ2-2,TRBV4-1,TGCGCCAGCAGCCAAGAAGGACTAGTTACCACCGGGGAGCTGTTTTTT,CASSQEGLVTTGELFF
NA,NA,TRBJ1-5,TRBV6-6,TGTGCCAGCAGACTTAGCAATCAGCCCCAGCATTTT,CASRLSNQPQHF
TRBD2,many,TRBJ2-5,TRBV27,TGTGCCAGCGGACTAGACCAAGAGACCCAGTACTTC,CASGLDQETQYF
NA,NA,TRBJ2-5,TRBV5-1,TGCGCCAGCAGCTTGGCCGGGACACCCCGGCGAGAGACCCAGTACTTC,CASSLAGTPRRETQYF
TRBD2,NA,TRBJ2-1,TRBV20-1,TGCAGTGCTAGAGATTTGATAGCGGGGGAATCTAGCTCCTACAATGAGCAGTTCTTC,CSARDLIAGESSSYNEQFF
NA,many,TRBJ1-1,TRBV4-3,TGCGCCAGCAGCCAAACGTTGAACACTGAAGCTTTCTTT,CASSQTLNTEAFF
TRBD2,NA,TRBJ2-1,TRBV12-3/TRBV12-4,TGTGCCAGCCAGTTTGTAGCGGGTGGGACCACCGGAAGGTGGGATGAGCAGTTCTTC,CASQFVAGGTTGRWDEQFF
NA,few,TRBJ1-1,TRBV11-1,TGTGCCAGCAGCTTGAGTAGACAGACAAACACTGAAGCTTTCTTT,CASSLSRQTNTEAFF
TRBD1,NA,TRBJ2-1,TRBV4-3,TGCGCCAGCAGCCAAGGGATCGGGACAGTCTACAATGAGCAGTTCTTC,CASSQGIGTVYNEQFF
NA,many,TRBJ2-3,TRBV10-2,TGCGCCAGCCGGCTAGCTAGCACAGATACGCAGTATTTT,CASRLASTDTQYF
TRBD1,NA,TRBJ1-5,TRBV7-2,TGTGCCAGCAGCTTAGTTGGGACAGGGGATCAGCCCCAGCATTTT,CASSLVGTGDQPQHF
TRBD1,NA,TRBJ2-1,TRBV7-2,TGTGCCAGCAGCTGGGACAGGGGGCTCGGGGAGCAGTTCTTC,CASSWDRGLGEQFF
TRBD2,many,TRBJ2-7,TRBV7-8,TGTGCCAGCAGCGGGCGACTAGCGGGAGTGACCGAGCAGTACTTC,CASSGRLAGVTEQYF